The next 18 T cell receptor beta chains were all read from a single sample in a study of blood T cell repertoires in COVID-19. Assay used: immunoSEQ multiplex PCR; TCRdb lists only in-frame clones, some missing. The sample lists some 86,000 clones, over 70% occurring once. The sample taken for sequencing was peripheral blood. The receptors originated from a woman aged 80 or over with active or convalescent COVID-19.

V gene TRBV13 combines with J gene TRBJ2-3; 11 bases are shared with TRBD2. After removal of 6 bases from V and 2 bases from J, the junction contained 7 bases not matched to a gene. Germline CDR1 reads PRHDT; CDR2 reads FYEKMQ (reference sequence). This CDR3 region has 16 residues. In DNA form, the CDR3 reads TGTGCCAGCAGGATGGTGGGACTAGCGGACACAGATACGCAGTATTTT. This gives the protein CASRMVGLADTDTQYF.

The chain uses TRBV5-1 and TRBJ2-3, with D hard to call. CDR1 is SGHRS and CDR2 is YFSETQ in the germline V gene. Trimming left V 4 bases short and J 2 bases short, with 14 bases between. The CDR3 is 15 residues long. The CDR3 region has the DNA TGCGCCAGCAGCATGACTTGGCGGTCCACAGATACGCAGTATTTT. Translated, it gives CASSMTWRSTDTQYF.

The chain links TRBV6-5 to TRBJ2-5; TRBD1 matches at 7 bases. V lost 10 bases, J lost 2 bases, and 13 bases stayed unmatched. CDR1 and CDR2 (germline): MNHEY, SVGAGI. The length of the CDR3 is 15 residues. The CDR3 reads CATTEADRRQETQYF. In DNA form, the CDR3 reads TGTGCCACCACGGAGGCGGACAGGCGGCAAGAGACCCAGTACTTC.

To note about this clone: The junction differs from germline at one of its ends, possibly a read error. J is TRBJ1-1 and V is TRBV6-2 or TRBV6-3, with D possibly matching TRBD1 (6 bases). Germline CDR1 and CDR2: MNHEY and SVGEGT. The CDR3 sequence is 13 residues long. This chain's CDR3 is CASSLTGDTEAFF. The CDR3 coding sequence is TGCGCCAGCAGTTTGACAGGTGACACTGAAGCTTTCTTT.

This clone ranks as medium-sized (0.01 to 0.1%). V usage is TRBV9 and J usage is TRBJ2-7, with D perhaps TRBD2 (5 bases). CDR1 and CDR2 from the germline V gene are SGDLS and YYNGEE. V gave up 0 bases and J gave up 2 bases, with 9 bases separating them. The CDR3 extends over 14 amino acids. The CDR3 here is CASSVAFGTYEQYF. In DNA, the CDR3 is TGTGCCAGCAGCGTAGCGTTCGGGACCTACGAGCAGTACTTC.

The chain joins TRBV5-1 to TRBJ1-1, with D tentatively TRBD1 (6 bases). From germline, CDR1 is SGHRS and CDR2 YFSETQ. Trimming stripped 0 bases from V and 6 bases from J, with 18 bases between. CDR3 length equals 16 residues. This CDR3 reads CASSLGLQGAGSEAFF. Written as DNA, the CDR3 is TGCGCCAGCAGCTTGGGGCTACAGGGAGCCGGGTCTGAAGCTTTCTTT.

The chain links TRBV5-1 to TRBJ2-7; 10 bases fit TRBD2. Germline V gene sequence: CDR1 SGHRS, CDR2 YFSETQ. The CDR3 sequence is 15 residues long. Trimming cost V 0 bases and J 3 bases; bases outside gene matches: 3. The CDR3 region has the DNA TGCGCCAGCAGCTTGGAACTAGCGGGGTACTACGAGCAGTACTTC. This sequence encodes CASSLELAGYYEQYF.

The J gene is TRBJ1-4, the V gene TRBV19; TRBD1 aligns across 7 bases. The length of the CDR3 is 15 residues. In germline, CDR1 is LNHDA, CDR2 SQIVND (reference sequence). Trimming removed 6 bases from V and 8 bases from J; junction bases left unmatched: 12. Here the CDR3 reads CASSGERQGEEKLFF. DNA of the CDR3: TGTGCCAGTAGCGGAGAACGGCAGGGGGAAGAAAAACTGTTTTTT.

V usage is TRBV28 and J usage is TRBJ1-3, with unresolved D. Germline values: CDR1 MDHEN, CDR2 SYDVKM. The CDR3 totals 14 residues. V gave up 2 bases and J gave up 0 bases, with 5 bases separating them. The CDR3 region has the DNA TGTGCCAGCAGTTTAACCAGCTCTGGAAACACCATATATTTT. This codes for CASSLTSSGNTIYF.

This chain joins TRBV6-1 and TRBJ1-5; 9 bases fit TRBD1. CDR3 length: 16 amino acids. CDR1 is MNHNS, CDR2 SASEGT, per germline. V dropped 3 bases and J dropped 4; count of bases not matched to a gene: 7. This chain's CDR3 is CASSEEQGAWNQPQHF. CDR3 bases: TGTGCCAGCAGTGAGGAACAGGGGGCTTGGAATCAGCCCCAGCATTTT.

This chain uses TRBV27 with TRBJ1-5; 8 positions agree with TRBD1. The CDR3 consists of 12 residues. V shed 6 bases, J shed 15 bases, and the junction held 10 bases outside the gene matches. Germline V gene data show CDR1 as MNHEY and CDR2 as SMNVEV (reference sequence). The CDR3 DNA reads TGTGCCAGCAGCCTAGGACAGGGCGGTCGGCATTTT. Translated, it gives CASSLGQGGRHF.

This sequence joins TRBV11-3 and TRBJ2-7; 9 bases are shared with TRBD1. Trimming removed 3 bases from V and 6 bases from J; junction bases left unmatched: 6. The CDR3 length is 14 residues. Germline values: CDR1 SGHNT, CDR2 YENEEA. CDR3 region: CASSLGQGTAEQYF. In nucleotides, the CDR3 is TGTGCCAGCAGCTTGGGACAGGGAACTGCCGAGCAGTACTTC.

The V gene is TRBV6-1, the J gene TRBJ2-7, with D possibly matching TRBD1 (6 bases). The CDR3 sequence is 13 residues long. Germline values: CDR1 MNHNS, CDR2 SASEGT. Deletions cut 3 bases from V and 7 bases from J, with 13 bases between. The CDR3 loop reads CASSDLPGQEQYF. As DNA, the CDR3 is TGTGCCAGCAGTGACCTCCCCGGACAGGAGCAGTACTTC.

The V gene is TRBV2, the J gene TRBJ1-6, with D unclear. Germline V gene sequence: CDR1 SNHLY, CDR2 FYNNEI. This CDR3 contains 16 residues. The germline V and J ends were trimmed by 4 bases and 9 bases, with 19 bases remaining between them. CDR3 residues: CASSAHYFAAPSPLHF. The CDR3 coding sequence is TGTGCCAGCAGTGCGCACTATTTTGCAGCCCCTTCACCCCTCCACTTT.

The CDR3 nucleotides are TGTGCCAGCAGCTCGGTCGGTAGCGGGGGTCCCTCCTACAATGAGCAGTTCTTC. Its protein product is CASSSVGSGGPSYNEQFF. V usage is TRBV7-9 and J usage is TRBJ2-1, with TRBD2 matching over 9 bases. Trimming removed 4 bases from V and 0 bases from J; junction bases left unmatched: 10. CDR1 is SEHNR and CDR2 is FQNEAQ in the germline V gene (reference sequence). This CDR3 is built from 18 residues.

The V call is TRBV7-3, the J call TRBJ2-3; 9 bases align to TRBD2. Germline values: CDR1 SGHTA, CDR2 FQGTGA. This CDR3 is built from 12 residues. The V segment lost 5 bases and the J segment 8 bases; nucleotides outside the gene matches: 2. This chain's CDR3 is CASSPAGGTQYF. CDR3 bases: TGTGCCAGCAGCCCAGCGGGGGGTACGCAGTATTTT.

The chain recombines TRBV7-9 with TRBJ2-7; D remains ambiguous. From germline, CDR1 is SEHNR and CDR2 FQNEAQ (reference sequence). Between the trimmed V and J ends, which lost 1 base and 0 bases, there was a span of 7 bases. The CDR3 runs 14 residues. The CDR3 loop reads CASSLGQNSYEQYF. The CDR3, as DNA: TGTGCCAGCAGCTTAGGGCAGAACTCCTACGAGCAGTACTTC.

The sample holds a few counts of this clone. V is TRBV7-6 and J is TRBJ1-2; 9 bases line up with TRBD1. Losses at the gene ends were 5 bases for V and 6 bases for J; bases not matched to a gene: 10. The CDR3 has 15 amino acids. Germline loops: CDR1 SGHVS, CDR2 FNYEAQ. The CDR3: CASSLGQGRLDGYTF. For the CDR3, the DNA is TGTGCCAGCAGCCTTGGACAGGGGAGATTGGATGGCTACACCTTC.